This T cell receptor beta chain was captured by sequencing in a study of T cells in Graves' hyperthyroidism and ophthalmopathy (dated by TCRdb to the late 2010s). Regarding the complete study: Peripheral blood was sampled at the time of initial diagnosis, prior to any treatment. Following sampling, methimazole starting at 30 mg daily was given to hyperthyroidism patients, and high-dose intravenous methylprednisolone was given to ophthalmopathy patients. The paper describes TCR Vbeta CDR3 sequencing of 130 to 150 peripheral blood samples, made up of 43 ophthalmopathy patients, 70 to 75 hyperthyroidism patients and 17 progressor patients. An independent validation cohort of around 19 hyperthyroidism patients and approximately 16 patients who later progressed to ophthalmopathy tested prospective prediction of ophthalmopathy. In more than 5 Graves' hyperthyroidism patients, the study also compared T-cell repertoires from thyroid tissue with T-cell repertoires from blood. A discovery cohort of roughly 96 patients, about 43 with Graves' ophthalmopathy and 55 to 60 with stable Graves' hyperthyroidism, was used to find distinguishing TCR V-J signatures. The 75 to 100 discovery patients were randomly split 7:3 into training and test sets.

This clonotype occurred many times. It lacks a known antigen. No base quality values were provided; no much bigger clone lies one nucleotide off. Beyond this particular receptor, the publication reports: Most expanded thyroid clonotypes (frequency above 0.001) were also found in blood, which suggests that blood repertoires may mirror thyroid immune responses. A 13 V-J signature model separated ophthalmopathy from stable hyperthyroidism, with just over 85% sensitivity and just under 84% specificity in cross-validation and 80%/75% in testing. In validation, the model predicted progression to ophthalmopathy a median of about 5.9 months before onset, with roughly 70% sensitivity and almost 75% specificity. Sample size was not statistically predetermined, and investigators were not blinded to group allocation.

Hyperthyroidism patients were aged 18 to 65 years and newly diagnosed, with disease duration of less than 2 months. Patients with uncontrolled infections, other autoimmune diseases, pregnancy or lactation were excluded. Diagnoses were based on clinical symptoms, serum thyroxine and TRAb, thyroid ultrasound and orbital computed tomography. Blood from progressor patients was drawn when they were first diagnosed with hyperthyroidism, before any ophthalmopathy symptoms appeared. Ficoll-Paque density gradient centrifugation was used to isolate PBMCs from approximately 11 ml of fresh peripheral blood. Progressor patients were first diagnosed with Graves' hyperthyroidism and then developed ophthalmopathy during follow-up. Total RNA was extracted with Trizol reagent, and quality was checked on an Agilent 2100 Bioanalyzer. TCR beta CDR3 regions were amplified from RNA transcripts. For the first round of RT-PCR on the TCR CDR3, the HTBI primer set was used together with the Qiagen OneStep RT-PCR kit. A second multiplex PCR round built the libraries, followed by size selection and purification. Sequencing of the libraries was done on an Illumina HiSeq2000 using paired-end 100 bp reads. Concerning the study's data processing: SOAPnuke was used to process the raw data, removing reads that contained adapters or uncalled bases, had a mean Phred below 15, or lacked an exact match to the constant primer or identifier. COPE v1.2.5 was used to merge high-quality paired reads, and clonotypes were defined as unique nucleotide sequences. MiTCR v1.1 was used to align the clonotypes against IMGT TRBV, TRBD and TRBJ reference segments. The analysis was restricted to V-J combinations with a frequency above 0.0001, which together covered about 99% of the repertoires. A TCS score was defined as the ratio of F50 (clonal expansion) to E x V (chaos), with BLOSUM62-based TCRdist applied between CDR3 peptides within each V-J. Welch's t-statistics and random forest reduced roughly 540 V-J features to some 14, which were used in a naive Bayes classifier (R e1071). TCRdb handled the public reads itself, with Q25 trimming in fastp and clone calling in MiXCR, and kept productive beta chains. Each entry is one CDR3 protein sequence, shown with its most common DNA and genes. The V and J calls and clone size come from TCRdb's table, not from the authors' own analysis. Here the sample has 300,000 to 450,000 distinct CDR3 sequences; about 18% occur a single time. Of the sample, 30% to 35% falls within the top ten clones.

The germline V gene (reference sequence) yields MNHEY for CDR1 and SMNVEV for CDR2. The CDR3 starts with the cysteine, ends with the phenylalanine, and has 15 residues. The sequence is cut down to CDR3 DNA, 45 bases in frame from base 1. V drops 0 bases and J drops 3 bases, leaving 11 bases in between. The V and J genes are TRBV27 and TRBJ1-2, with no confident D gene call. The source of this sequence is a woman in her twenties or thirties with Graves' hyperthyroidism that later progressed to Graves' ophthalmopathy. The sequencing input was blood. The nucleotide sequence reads TGTGCCAGCAGTTTATCAGAGGGAGGGCACTATGGCTACACCTTC. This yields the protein CASSLSEGGHYGYTF.